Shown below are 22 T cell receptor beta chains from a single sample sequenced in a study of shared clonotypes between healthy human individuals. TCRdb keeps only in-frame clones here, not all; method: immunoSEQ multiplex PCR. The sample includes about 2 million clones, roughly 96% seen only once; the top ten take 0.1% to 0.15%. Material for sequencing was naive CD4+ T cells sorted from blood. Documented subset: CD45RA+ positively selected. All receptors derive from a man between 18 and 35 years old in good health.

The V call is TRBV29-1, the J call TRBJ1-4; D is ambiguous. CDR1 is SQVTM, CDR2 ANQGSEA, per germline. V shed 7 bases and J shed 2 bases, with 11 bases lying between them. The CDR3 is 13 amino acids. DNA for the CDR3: TGCAGCGCAGCCCCGGGGACTAATGAAAAACTGTTTTTT. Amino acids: CSAAPGTNEKLFF. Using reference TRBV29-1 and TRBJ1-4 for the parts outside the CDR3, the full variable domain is SAVISQKPSRDICQRGTSLTIQCQVDSQVTMMFWYRQQPGQSLTLIATANQGSEATYESGFVIDKFPISRPNLTFSTLTVSNMSPEDSSIYLCSAAPGTNEKLFFGSGTQLSVL.

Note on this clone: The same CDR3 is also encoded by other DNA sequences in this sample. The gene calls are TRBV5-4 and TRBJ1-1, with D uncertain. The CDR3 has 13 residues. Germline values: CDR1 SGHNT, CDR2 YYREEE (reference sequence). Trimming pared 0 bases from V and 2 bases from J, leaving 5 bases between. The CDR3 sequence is CASSLALNTEAFF. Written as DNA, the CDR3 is TGTGCCAGCAGCTTGGCCCTCAACACTGAAGCTTTCTTT.

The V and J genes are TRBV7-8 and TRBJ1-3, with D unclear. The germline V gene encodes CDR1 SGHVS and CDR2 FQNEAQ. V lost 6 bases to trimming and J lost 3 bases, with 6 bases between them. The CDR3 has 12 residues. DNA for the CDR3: TGTGCCAGCAGAACTGATGGAAACACCATATATTTT. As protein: CASRTDGNTIYF. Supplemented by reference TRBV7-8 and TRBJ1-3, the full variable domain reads GAGVSQSPRYKVAKRGQDVALRCDPISGHVSLFWYQQALGQGPEFLTYFQNEAQLDKSGLPSDRFFAERPEGSVSTLKIQRTQQEDSAVYLCASRTDGNTIYFGEGSWLTVV.

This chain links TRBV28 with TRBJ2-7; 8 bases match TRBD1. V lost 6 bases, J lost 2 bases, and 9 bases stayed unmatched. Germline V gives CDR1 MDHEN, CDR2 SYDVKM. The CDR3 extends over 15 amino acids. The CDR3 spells CASSLRQGSPYEQYF. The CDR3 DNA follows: TGTGCCAGCAGCCTTAGACAGGGGTCCCCCTACGAGCAGTACTTC.

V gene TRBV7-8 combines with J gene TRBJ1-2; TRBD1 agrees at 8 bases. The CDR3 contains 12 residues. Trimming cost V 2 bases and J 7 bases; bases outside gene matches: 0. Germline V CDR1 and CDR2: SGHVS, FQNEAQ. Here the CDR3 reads CASSLQGAGYTF. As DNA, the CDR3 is TGTGCCAGCAGCTTACAGGGGGCTGGCTACACCTTC.

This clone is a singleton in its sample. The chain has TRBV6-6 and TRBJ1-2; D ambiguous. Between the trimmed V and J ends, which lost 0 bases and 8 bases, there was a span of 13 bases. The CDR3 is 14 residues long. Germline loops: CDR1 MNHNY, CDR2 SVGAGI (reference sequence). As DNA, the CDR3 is TGTGCCAGCAGTTACTCGAGTCCGGCCAGGGGCTACACCTTC. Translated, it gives CASSYSSPARGYTF.

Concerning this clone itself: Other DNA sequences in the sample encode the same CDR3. This chain's CDR3 is CASSLRQVSYEQYF. The CDR3 nucleotides are TGTGCCAGCAGCCTAAGACAGGTCTCCTACGAGCAGTACTTC. The chain recombines TRBV11-2 with TRBJ2-7; D perhaps matches TRBD1 (6 bases). V dropped 5 bases and J dropped 0 bases, with 11 bases sitting between them. The CDR3 consists of 14 residues. Germline-derived CDR1 and CDR2 are SGHAT and FQNNGV. The full variable domain, rest sourced from reference TRBV11-2 and TRBJ2-7, is EAGVAQSPRYKIIEKRQSVAFWCNPISGHATLYWYQQILGQGPKLLIQFQNNGVVDDSQLPKDRFSAERLKGVDSTLKIQPAKLEDSAVYLCASSLRQVSYEQYFGPGTRLTVT.

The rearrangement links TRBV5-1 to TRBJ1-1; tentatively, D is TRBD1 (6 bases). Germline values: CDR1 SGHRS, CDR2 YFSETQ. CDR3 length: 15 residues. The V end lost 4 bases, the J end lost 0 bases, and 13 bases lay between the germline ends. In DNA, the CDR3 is TGCGCCAGCAGCCCGTCGGGACAAGTGAACACTGAAGCTTTCTTT. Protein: CASSPSGQVNTEAFF.

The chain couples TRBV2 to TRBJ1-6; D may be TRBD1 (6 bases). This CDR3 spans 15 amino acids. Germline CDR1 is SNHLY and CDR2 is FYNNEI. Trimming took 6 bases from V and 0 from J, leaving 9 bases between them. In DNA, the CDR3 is TGTGCCAGCAGAACAGGGAGCTCCTATAATTCACCCCTCCACTTT. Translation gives CASRTGSSYNSPLHF.

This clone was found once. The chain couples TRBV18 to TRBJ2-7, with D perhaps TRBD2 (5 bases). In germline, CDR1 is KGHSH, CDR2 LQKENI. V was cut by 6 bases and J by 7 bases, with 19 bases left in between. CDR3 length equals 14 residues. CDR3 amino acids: CASSLDSRLLEQYF. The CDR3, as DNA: TGTGCCAGCTCGCTGGACTCTAGACTACTGGAGCAGTACTTC.

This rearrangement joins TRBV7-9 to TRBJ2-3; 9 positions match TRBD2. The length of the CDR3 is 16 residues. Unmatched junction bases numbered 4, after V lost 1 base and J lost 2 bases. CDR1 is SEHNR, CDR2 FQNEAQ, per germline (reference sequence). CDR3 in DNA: TGTGCCAGCAGCTTAGGAGAGCGGGGGGACACAGATACGCAGTATTTT. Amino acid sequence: CASSLGERGDTDTQYF.

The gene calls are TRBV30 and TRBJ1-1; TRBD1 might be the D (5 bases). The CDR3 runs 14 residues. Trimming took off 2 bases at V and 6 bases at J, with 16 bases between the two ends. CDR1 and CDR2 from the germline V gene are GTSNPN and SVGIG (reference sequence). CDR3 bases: TGTGCCTGGAGTCTGAAGGGTGGGGGAGCTGAAGCTTTCTTT. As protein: CAWSLKGGGAEAFF.

CDR3 nucleotides: TGTGCCAGCAGCTTAGCCGGTAGTATAAGCACAGATACGCAGTATTTT. Amino acid sequence: CASSLAGSISTDTQYF. The chain links TRBV11-2 to TRBJ2-3, with unresolved D. V lost 1 base and J 0 bases, leaving 11 bases between the germline ends. Germline loops: CDR1 SGHAT, CDR2 FQNNGV. The CDR3 sequence is 16 residues long.

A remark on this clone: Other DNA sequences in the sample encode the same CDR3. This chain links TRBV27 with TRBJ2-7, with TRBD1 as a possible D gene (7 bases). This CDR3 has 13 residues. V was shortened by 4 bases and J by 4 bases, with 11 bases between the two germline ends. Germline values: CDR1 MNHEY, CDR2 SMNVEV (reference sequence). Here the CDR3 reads CASSWQGGYEQYF. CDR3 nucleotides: TGTGCCAGCAGTTGGCAGGGGGGATACGAGCAGTACTTC.

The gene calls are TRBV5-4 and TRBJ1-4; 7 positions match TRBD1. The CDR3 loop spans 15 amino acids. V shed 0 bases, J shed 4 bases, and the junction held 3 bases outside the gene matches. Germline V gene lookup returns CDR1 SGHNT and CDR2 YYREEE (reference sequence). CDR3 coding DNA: TGTGCCAGCAGCTTGGAGGGGGCCGTTAATGAAAAACTGTTTTTT. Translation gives CASSLEGAVNEKLFF.

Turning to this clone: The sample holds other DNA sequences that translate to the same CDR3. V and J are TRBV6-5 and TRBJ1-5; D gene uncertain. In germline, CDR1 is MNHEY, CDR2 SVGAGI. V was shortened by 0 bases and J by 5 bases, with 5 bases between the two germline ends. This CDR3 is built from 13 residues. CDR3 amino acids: CASSYSIDQPQHF. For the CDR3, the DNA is TGTGCCAGCAGTTACTCGATAGATCAGCCCCAGCATTTT.

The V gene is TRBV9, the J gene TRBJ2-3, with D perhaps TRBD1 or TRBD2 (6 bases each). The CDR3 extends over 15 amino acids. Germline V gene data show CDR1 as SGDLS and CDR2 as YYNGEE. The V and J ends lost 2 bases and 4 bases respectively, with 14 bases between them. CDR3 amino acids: CASSVSGGRADTQYF. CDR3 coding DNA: TGTGCCAGCAGCGTGTCCGGGGGCCGAGCAGATACGCAGTATTTT.

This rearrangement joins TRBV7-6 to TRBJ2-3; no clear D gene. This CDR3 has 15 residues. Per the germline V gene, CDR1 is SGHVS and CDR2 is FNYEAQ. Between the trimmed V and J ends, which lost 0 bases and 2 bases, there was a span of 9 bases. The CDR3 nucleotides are TGTGCCAGCAGCTTAGCCGGGCTGGTCACAGATACGCAGTATTTT. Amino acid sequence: CASSLAGLVTDTQYF. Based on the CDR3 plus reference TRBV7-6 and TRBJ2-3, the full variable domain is GAGVSQSPRYKVTKRGQDVALRCDPISGHVSLYWYRQALGQGPEFLTYFNYEAQQDKSGLPNDRFSAERPEGSISTLTIQRTEQRDSAMYRCASSLAGLVTDTQYFGPGTRLTVL.

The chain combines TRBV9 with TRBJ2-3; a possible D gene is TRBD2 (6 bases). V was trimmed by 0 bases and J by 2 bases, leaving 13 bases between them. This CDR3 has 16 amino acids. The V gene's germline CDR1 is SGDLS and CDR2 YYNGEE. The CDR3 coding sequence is TGTGCCAGCAGCGTAGGAGGGACTCCTAACACAGATACGCAGTATTTT. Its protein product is CASSVGGTPNTDTQYF.

In DNA, the CDR3 is TGCGCCAGCAGAGGAACAGGGTTATATGAAAAACTGTTTTTT. Its protein is CASRGTGLYEKLFF. The chain links TRBV10-2 to TRBJ1-4; maybe TRBD1 (6 bases). CDR3 length: 14 residues. Germline V CDR1 and CDR2: WSHSY, SAAADI. V lost 6 bases, J lost 6 bases, and 14 bases lay in between.

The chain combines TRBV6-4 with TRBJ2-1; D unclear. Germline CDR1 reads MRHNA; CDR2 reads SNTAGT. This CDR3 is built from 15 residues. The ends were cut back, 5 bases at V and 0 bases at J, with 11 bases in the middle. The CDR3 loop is CASSSGESSYNEQFF. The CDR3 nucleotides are TGTGCCAGCAGTTCCGGCGAGAGCTCCTACAATGAGCAGTTCTTC.

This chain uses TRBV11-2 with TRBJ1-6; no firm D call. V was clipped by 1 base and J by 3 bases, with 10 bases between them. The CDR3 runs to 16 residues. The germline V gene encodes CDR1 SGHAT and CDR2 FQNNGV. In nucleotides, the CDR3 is TGTGCCAGCAGCTTAGGTCTCTCAGTCTATAATTCACCCCTCCACTTT. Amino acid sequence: CASSLGLSVYNSPLHF.